The next 27 T cell receptor beta chains were all read from a single sample in a study of T cells in Graves' hyperthyroidism and ophthalmopathy. Amplified TCR beta CDR3 regions came from RNA transcripts. Researchers ran a first-round RT-PCR on the TCR CDR3 using the HTBI primer set. TCRdb re-analysed the multiplex PCR reads in MiXCR, keeping a single row per CDR3 protein. The repertoire consists of under 400,000 distinct CDR3 sequences, with 13% to 15% occurring once and the leading ten covering roughly 20%. The sequenced sample was blood. The receptors come from a woman aged 55-70 years with Graves' ophthalmopathy.

This clonotype was counted between two and nine times. The chain has TRBV20-1 and TRBJ2-1, with D maybe TRBD1 (6 bases). Trimming removed 3 bases from V and 10 bases from J, with 7 bases in between. This CDR3 region has 10 residues. The germline V gene has CDR1 DFQATT and CDR2 SNEGSKA (reference sequence). The CDR3 sequence is CSASTGEQFF. CDR3 sequence (DNA): TGCAGTGCTAGTACAGGGGAGCAGTTCTTC.

In this sample, this clonotype turned up many times. The chain recombines TRBV28 with TRBJ2-5; 7 bases match TRBD1. CDR3 length equals 14 residues. Trimming at V came to 6 bases and at J to 5 bases, leaving 9 bases not matched to a gene. The germline V gene encodes CDR1 MDHEN and CDR2 SYDVKM. The CDR3 spells CASSSDRLGETQYF. DNA of the CDR3: TGTGCCAGCAGCTCGGACAGGCTCGGGGAGACCCAGTACTTC.

This clonotype was detected ten times or more. The chain uses TRBV12-3 or TRBV12-4 and TRBJ2-3, with TRBD2 identical over 11 bases. The CDR3 contains 17 residues. V gave up 7 bases and J gave up 2 bases; unmatched junction bases: 11. DNA for the CDR3: TGTGCCAGCACCTACCGACTAGCGGGGATGAACACAGATACGCAGTATTTT. This sequence encodes CASTYRLAGMNTDTQYF.

This clonotype was counted many times. The chain couples TRBV3-1 to TRBJ2-5; no definite D call. Germline V lookup: CDR1 LGHDT, CDR2 YNNKEL (reference sequence). The CDR3 totals 17 residues. V lost 6 bases and J lost 3, with 23 bases in between. CDR3 residues: CASSPPPGIAGEETQYF. CDR3 bases: TGTGCCAGCAGTCCACCACCCGGTATCGCCGGCGAAGAGACCCAGTACTTC.

This clonotype was counted at least ten times. This chain uses TRBV27 with TRBJ1-1, with D uncertain. The germline V gene has CDR1 MNHEY and CDR2 SMNVEV (reference sequence). The CDR3 covers 14 residues. Trimming took 3 bases from V and 1 from J, leaving 9 bases between them. The CDR3 DNA follows: TGTGCCAGCAGTTTTGCCGGGAAGAACACTGAAGCTTTCTTT. It yields the protein CASSFAGKNTEAFF.

V and J are TRBV5-6 and TRBJ2-1; 9 bases are shared with TRBD2. V was pared by 0 bases and J by 1 base, with 5 bases of the junction left unmatched. The V gene's germline CDR1 is SGHDT and CDR2 YYEEEE. The CDR3 has 17 amino acids. This CDR3 reads CASSLVAGGGSYNEQFF. Written as DNA, the CDR3 is TGTGCCAGCAGCTTGGTTGCGGGAGGGGGTTCCTACAATGAGCAGTTCTTC. The entire variable domain, with the rest obtained from reference TRBV5-6 and TRBJ2-1, is as follows: DAGVTQSPTHLIKTRGQQVTLRCSPKSGHDTVSWYQQALGQGPQFIFQYYEEEERQRGNFPDRFSGHQFPNYSSELNVNALLLGDSALYLCASSLVAGGGSYNEQFFGPGTRLTVL.

This clonotype appeared a few times. The rearrangement uses TRBV27 and TRBJ2-5; the match to TRBD2 covers 11 bases. The V gene's germline CDR1 is MNHEY and CDR2 SMNVEV (reference sequence). V lost 5 bases, J lost 0 bases, and 5 bases stayed unmatched. The CDR3 sequence is 16 residues long. The CDR3 loop reads CASSETSGVYQETQYF. DNA for the CDR3: TGTGCCAGCAGTGAGACTAGCGGGGTGTACCAAGAGACCCAGTACTTC.

This clonotype appeared many times. V is TRBV27 and J is TRBJ2-3, with D tentatively TRBD1 or TRBD2 (5 bases each). The length of the CDR3 is 15 residues. The germline gives CDR1 MNHEY, CDR2 SMNVEV (reference sequence). Trimming cost V 3 bases and J 6 bases, with 16 bases left between them. CDR3 nucleotide sequence: TGTGCCAGCAGTTTCATCGGGACCCTCGGGGATACGCAGTATTTT. Protein: CASSFIGTLGDTQYF.

This clonotype showed up many times. V usage is TRBV12-3 or TRBV12-4 and J usage is TRBJ2-3; 7 nucleotides match TRBD1. This CDR3 region has 15 residues. The junction had 5 bases not matched to a gene; V was cut back by 1 base and J by 4 bases. The CDR3 DNA follows: TGTGCCAGCAGTTTAGTGGTAGGGGGCTCAGATACGCAGTATTTT. It specifies CASSLVVGGSDTQYF.

This clonotype was recorded at least ten times. The V gene is TRBV7-9, the J gene TRBJ2-1; 9 nucleotides align to TRBD2. J gave up 8 bases and V 2 bases, and 13 bases lay outside the gene matches. The CDR3 is 17 residues long. CDR1 is SEHNR, CDR2 FQNEAQ, per germline (reference sequence). The CDR3, as DNA: TGTGCCAGCAGCTTACCTTTGGCGGGAGGGGTTATGTATGAGCAGTTCTTC. Its translation is CASSLPLAGGVMYEQFF.

This clonotype has a count of ten or more. CDR3 region: CAWSQVIGNTIYF. DNA of the CDR3: TGTGCCTGGAGTCAGGTTATTGGAAACACCATATATTTT. The J gene is TRBJ1-3, the V gene TRBV30, with D hard to call. Between the trimmed V and J ends, which lost 2 bases and 3 bases, there was a span of 8 bases. The CDR3 totals 13 residues. Germline lookup yields CDR1 GTSNPN and CDR2 SVGIG (reference sequence).

Of note for this clonotype: This clone may be a read error of a much larger clone one base away. The gene calls are TRBV3-1 and TRBJ1-1; D is ambiguous. Germline-derived CDR1 and CDR2 are LGHDT and YNNKEL (reference sequence). This CDR3 spans 13 amino acids. CDR3 bases: TGTGCCAGCAGCCAAGTACAGAACACTGAAGCTCTCTTT. Protein product: CASSQVQNTEALF. The complete variable domain, with remaining parts taken from reference TRBV3-1 and TRBJ1-1, reads DTAVSQTPKYLVTQMGNDKSIKCEQNLGHDTMYWYKQDSKKFLKIMFSYNNKELIINETVPNRFSPKSPDKAHLNLHINSLELGDSAVYFCASSQVQNTEALFGQGTRLTVV.

This rearrangement joins TRBV4-1 to TRBJ2-1; D remains unclear. The CDR3 length is 13 residues. CDR1 MGHRA and CDR2 YSYEKL come from the germline V gene. V lost 4 bases and J 9 bases, leaving 13 bases between the germline ends. The DNA for the CDR3 is TGCGCCAGCAGCCGCGGCCTGAGGAGTGAGCAGTTCTTC. This translates into CASSRGLRSEQFF.

This clonotype was observed a few times. The chain recombines TRBV28 with TRBJ2-4; 8 nucleotides match TRBD2. This CDR3 has 13 residues. Germline V gene data show CDR1 as MDHEN and CDR2 as SYDVKM. V shed 7 bases, J shed 6 bases, and the junction held 5 bases outside the gene matches. This CDR3 is CASIPAGGNIQYF. For the CDR3, the DNA is TGTGCCAGCATCCCCGCGGGGGGAAACATTCAGTACTTC.

This chain joins TRBV6-1 and TRBJ1-5, with D unresolved. CDR1 is MNHNS and CDR2 is SASEGT in the germline V gene. Trimming pared 5 bases from V and 0 bases from J, leaving 11 bases between. The CDR3 sequence is 15 residues long. The CDR3 loop reads CASSKGEYSNQPQHF. Here the CDR3 DNA reads TGTGCCAGCAGTAAAGGAGAATATAGCAATCAGCCCCAGCATTTT.

This clonotype was observed at least ten times. The CDR3 DNA follows: TGTGCCAGCAGACCACAGGGGGCTTTCTCCTACAATGAGCAGTTCTTC. It is translated as CASRPQGAFSYNEQFF. The rearrangement uses TRBV28 and TRBJ2-1; TRBD1 agrees at 9 bases. V trimming: 6 bases; J trimming: 0 bases; junction bases outside the gene matches: 6. Germline CDR1 is MDHEN and CDR2 is SYDVKM. The CDR3 runs 16 residues. The complete variable domain, with remaining parts taken from reference TRBV28 and TRBJ2-1, reads DVKVTQSSRYLVKRTGEKVFLECVQDMDHENMFWYRQDPGLGLRLIYFSYDVKMKEKGDIPEGYSVSREKKERFSLILESASTNQTSMYLCASRPQGAFSYNEQFFGPGTRLTVL.

Only a few counts were recorded for this clonotype. This chain joins TRBV7-9 and TRBJ2-3; D not resolved. V was shortened by 0 bases and J by 4 bases, with 8 bases between the two germline ends. The CDR3 consists of 14 residues. Germline V gene lookup returns CDR1 SEHNR and CDR2 FQNEAQ (reference sequence). CDR3 amino acids: CASSLATGSDTQYF. The CDR3 nucleotides read TGTGCCAGCAGCTTAGCGACCGGCTCAGATACGCAGTATTTT.

This clonotype was seen a few times. The chain couples TRBV20-1 to TRBJ2-7; D is uncertain. Trimming pared 3 bases from V and 7 bases from J, leaving 13 bases between. Germline CDR1 and CDR2: DFQATT and SNEGSKA (reference sequence). The CDR3 consists of 12 residues. This chain's CDR3 is CSASPGFREQYF. CDR3 in DNA: TGCAGTGCTAGTCCCGGCTTTCGGGAGCAGTACTTC.

The chain links TRBV30 to TRBJ2-7; TRBD2 is a possible D gene (7 bases). The germline CDR1 and CDR2 sequences are GTSNPN and SVGIG (reference sequence). V was clipped by 0 bases and J by 2 bases, with 11 bases between them. This CDR3 contains 14 residues. Here the CDR3 reads CAWSVGGGPYEQYF. The CDR3 bases are TGTGCCTGGAGTGTAGGGGGGGGGCCCTACGAGCAGTACTTC.

This clonotype was recorded at least ten times. The V gene is TRBV11-2, the J gene TRBJ2-7; 8 positions match TRBD1. CDR3 size: 15 residues. V lost 2 bases and J lost 4; bases outside the gene matches: 7. Germline V CDR1 and CDR2: SGHAT, FQNNGV. CDR3 coding DNA: TGTGCCAGCAGCTTACCAGGGGGCGCTGGGTACGAGCAGTACTTC. Translated: CASSLPGGAGYEQYF.

The table lists this clonotype with a few counts. This chain uses TRBV7-9 with TRBJ1-3; no definite D call. V gave up 1 base and J gave up 3 bases, with 16 bases separating them. This CDR3 spans 17 amino acids. Per the germline V gene, CDR1 is SEHNR and CDR2 is FQNEAQ (reference sequence). CDR3 residues: CASSLVVQEFSGNTIYF. The CDR3 coding sequence is TGTGCCAGCAGCTTAGTCGTTCAGGAATTCAGTGGAAACACCATATATTTT.

This clonotype was detected only a few times. The V call is TRBV20-1, the J call TRBJ1-2; unclear D gene. Trimming removed 3 bases from V and 9 bases from J, with 11 bases in between. The CDR3 extends over 11 amino acids. The germline gives CDR1 DFQATT, CDR2 SNEGSKA (reference sequence). CDR3 amino acids: CSASGPGSYTF. For the CDR3, the DNA is TGCAGTGCTAGCGGTCCGGGAAGCTACACCTTC.

The chain recombines TRBV29-1 with TRBJ2-1, with 7 bases aligning to TRBD1. The germline V gene encodes CDR1 SQVTM and CDR2 ANQGSEA. Losses at the gene ends were 2 bases for V and 10 bases for J; bases not matched to a gene: 5. This CDR3 region has 12 residues. CDR3 amino acids: CSVETGVKEQFF. The DNA of the CDR3 is TGCAGCGTTGAAACAGGGGTAAAGGAGCAGTTCTTC.

This clonotype showed up many times. This rearrangement joins TRBV6-1 to TRBJ2-7; 10 bases are shared with TRBD2. The V gene's germline CDR1 is MNHNS and CDR2 SASEGT. The V gene end was trimmed by 6 bases and the J gene end by 2 bases; junction bases not matched to a gene: 7. The CDR3 runs to 15 residues. The DNA for the CDR3 is TGTGCCAGCAGACCCGCTAGCGGGAGAACCTACGAGCAGTACTTC. This codes for CASRPASGRTYEQYF.

This clonotype occurred a few times. V is TRBV20-1 and J is TRBJ1-5; 9 positions match TRBD1. CDR3 length equals 15 residues. Trimming at V came to 0 bases and at J to 5 bases, leaving 5 bases not matched to a gene. Germline CDR1 reads DFQATT; CDR2 reads SNEGSKA (reference sequence). The CDR3 protein is CSARDGGQGDQPQHF. CDR3 in DNA: TGCAGTGCTAGAGACGGGGGACAGGGAGATCAGCCCCAGCATTTT.

This clonotype was observed many times. The J gene is TRBJ1-2, the V gene TRBV7-9, with D hard to call. The CDR3 loop spans 13 amino acids. Trimming stripped 5 bases from V and 8 bases from J, with 15 bases between. In germline, CDR1 is SEHNR, CDR2 FQNEAQ (reference sequence). CDR3 nucleotides: TGTGCCAGCAGCCATCGGAGACACGACGGCTACACCTTC. Encoded protein: CASSHRRHDGYTF.

This clonotype was seen at least ten times. The V call is TRBV12-3 or TRBV12-4, the J call TRBJ2-1; either TRBD1 or TRBD2 may supply D (5 bases each). The V gene lost 6 bases and the J gene lost 5 bases, with 17 bases spanning the gap. CDR3 size: 15 residues. The CDR3 nucleotides read TGTGCCAGCAGCCCCCGTTGGGGGTTAAACAATGAGCAGTTCTTC. It codes for CASSPRWGLNNEQFF.